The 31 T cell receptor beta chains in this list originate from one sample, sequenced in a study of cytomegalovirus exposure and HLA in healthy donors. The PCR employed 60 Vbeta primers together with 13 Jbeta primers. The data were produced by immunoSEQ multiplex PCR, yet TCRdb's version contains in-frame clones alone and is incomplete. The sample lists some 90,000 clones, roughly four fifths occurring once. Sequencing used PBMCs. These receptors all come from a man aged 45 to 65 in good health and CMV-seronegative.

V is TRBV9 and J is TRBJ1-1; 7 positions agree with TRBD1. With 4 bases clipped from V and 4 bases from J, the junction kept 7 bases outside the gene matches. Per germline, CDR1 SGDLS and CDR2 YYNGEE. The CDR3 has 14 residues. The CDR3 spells CASSLGQWATEAFF. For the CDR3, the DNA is TGTGCCAGCAGCCTGGGACAGTGGGCCACTGAAGCTTTCTTT. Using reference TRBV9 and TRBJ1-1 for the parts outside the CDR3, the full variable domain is DSGVTQTPKHLITATGQRVTLRCSPRSGDLSVYWYQQSLDQGLQFLIQYYNGEERAKGNILERFSAQQFPDLHSELNLSSLELGDSALYFCASSLGQWATEAFFGQGTRLTVV.

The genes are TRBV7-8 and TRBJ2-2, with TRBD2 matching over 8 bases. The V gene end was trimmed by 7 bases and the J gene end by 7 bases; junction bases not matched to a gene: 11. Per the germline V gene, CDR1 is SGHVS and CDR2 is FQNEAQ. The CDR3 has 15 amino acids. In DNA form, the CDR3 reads TGTGCCAGCACCCAAGCGGGAGTCTTGGGCGGGGAGCTGTTTTTT. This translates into CASTQAGVLGGELFF.

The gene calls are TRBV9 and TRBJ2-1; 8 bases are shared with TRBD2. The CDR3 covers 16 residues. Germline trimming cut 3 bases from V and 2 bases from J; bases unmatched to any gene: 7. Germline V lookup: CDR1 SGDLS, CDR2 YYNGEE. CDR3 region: CASSATAGATYNEQFF. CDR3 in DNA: TGTGCCAGCAGCGCCACAGCGGGAGCCACCTACAATGAGCAGTTCTTC.

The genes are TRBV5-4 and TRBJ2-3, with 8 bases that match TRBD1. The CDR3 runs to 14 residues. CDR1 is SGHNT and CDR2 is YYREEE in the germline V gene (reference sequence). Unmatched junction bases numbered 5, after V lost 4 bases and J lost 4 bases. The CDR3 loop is CASSGQGTADTQYF. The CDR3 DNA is TGTGCCAGCAGCGGACAGGGTACGGCAGATACGCAGTATTTT.

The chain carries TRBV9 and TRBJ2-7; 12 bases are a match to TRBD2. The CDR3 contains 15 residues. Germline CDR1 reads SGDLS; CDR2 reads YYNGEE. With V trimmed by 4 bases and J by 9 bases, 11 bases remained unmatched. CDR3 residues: CASSPRLAGEAGQYF. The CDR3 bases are TGTGCCAGCAGCCCCCGACTAGCGGGAGAGGCTGGGCAGTACTTC. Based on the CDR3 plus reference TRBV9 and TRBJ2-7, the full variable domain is DSGVTQTPKHLITATGQRVTLRCSPRSGDLSVYWYQQSLDQGLQFLIQYYNGEERAKGNILERFSAQQFPDLHSELNLSSLELGDSALYFCASSPRLAGEAGQYFGPGTRLTVT.

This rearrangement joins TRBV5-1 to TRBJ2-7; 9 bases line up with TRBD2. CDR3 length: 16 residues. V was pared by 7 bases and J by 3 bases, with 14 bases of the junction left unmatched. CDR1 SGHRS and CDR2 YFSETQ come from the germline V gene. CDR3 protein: CASSSQREDLNYEQYF. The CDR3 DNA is TGCGCCAGCTCGTCCCAGCGGGAGGACCTAAACTACGAGCAGTACTTC.

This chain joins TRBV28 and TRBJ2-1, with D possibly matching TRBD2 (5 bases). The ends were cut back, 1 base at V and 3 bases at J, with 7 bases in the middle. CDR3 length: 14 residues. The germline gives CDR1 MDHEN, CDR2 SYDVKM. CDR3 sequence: CASSLFRDYNEQFF. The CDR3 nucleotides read TGTGCCAGCAGTTTATTCCGGGACTACAATGAGCAGTTCTTC. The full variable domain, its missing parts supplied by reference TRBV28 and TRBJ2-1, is DVKVTQSSRYLVKRTGEKVFLECVQDMDHENMFWYRQDPGLGLRLIYFSYDVKMKEKGDIPEGYSVSREKKERFSLILESASTNQTSMYLCASSLFRDYNEQFFGPGTRLTVL.

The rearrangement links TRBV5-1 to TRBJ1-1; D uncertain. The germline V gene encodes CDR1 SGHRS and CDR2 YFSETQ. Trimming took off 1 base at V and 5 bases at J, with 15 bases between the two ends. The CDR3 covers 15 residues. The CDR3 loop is CASSLREGSGTEAFF. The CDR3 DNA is TGCGCCAGCAGCTTGAGGGAGGGATCCGGAACTGAAGCTTTCTTT. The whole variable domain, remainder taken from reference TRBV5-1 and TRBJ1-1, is KAGVTQTPRYLIKTRGQQVTLSCSPISGHRSVSWYQQTPGQGLQFLFEYFSETQRNKGNFPGRFSGRQFSNSRSEMNVSTLELGDSALYLCASSLREGSGTEAFFGQGTRLTVV.

CDR3 sequence: CASSQGLVSIEQYF. CDR3 nucleotide sequence: TGTGCCAGCAGCCAAGGGCTAGTTAGCATCGAGCAGTACTTC. The J gene is TRBJ2-5, the V gene TRBV14, with D unclear. The J call is in doubt because the DNA end fits TRBJ2-7 better. The CDR3 runs 14 residues. Germline-derived CDR1 and CDR2 are SGHDN and FVKESK.

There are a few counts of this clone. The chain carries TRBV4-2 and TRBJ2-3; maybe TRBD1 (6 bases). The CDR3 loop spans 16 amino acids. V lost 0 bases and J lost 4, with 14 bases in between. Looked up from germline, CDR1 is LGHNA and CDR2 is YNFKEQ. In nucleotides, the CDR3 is TGTGCCAGCAGCCAAGATTCGACAGGAGGCGCAGATACGCAGTATTTT. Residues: CASSQDSTGGADTQYF.

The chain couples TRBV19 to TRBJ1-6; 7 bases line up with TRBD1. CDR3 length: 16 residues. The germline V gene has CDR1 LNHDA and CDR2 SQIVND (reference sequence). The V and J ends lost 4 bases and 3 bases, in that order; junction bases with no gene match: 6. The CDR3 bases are TGTGCCAGTAGTACCTCCGACAGGGTCTATAATTCACCCCTCCACTTT. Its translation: CASSTSDRVYNSPLHF.

CDR3 region: CASSLEAGAYEQYF. CDR3 DNA sequence: TGTGCCAGCAGCTTAGAAGCGGGAGCCTACGAGCAGTACTTC. The J gene is TRBJ2-7, the V gene TRBV7-6, with TRBD2 identical over 8 bases. Looked up from germline, CDR1 is SGHVS and CDR2 is FNYEAQ. J lost 2 bases, V lost 1 base, and 1 base had no gene match. This CDR3 has 14 amino acids.

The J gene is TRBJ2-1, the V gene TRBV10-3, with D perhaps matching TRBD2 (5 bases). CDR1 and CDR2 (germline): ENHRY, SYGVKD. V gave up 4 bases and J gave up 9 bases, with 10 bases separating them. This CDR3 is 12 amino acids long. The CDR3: CAISGGAIEQFF. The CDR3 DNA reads TGTGCCATCAGTGGGGGAGCTATTGAGCAGTTCTTC.

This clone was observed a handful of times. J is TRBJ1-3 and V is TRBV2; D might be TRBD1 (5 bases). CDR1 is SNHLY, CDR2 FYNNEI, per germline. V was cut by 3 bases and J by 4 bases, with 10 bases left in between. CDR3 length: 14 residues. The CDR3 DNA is TGTGCCAGCAGTGACAGGGTGGTAGGAAACACCATATATTTT. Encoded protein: CASSDRVVGNTIYF.

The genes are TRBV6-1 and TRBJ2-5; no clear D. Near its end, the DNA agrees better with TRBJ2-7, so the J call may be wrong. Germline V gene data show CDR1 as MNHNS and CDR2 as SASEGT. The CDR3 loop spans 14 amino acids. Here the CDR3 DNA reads TGTGCCAGCAGTGAAGCGACGCCCGACTACGAGCAGTACTTC. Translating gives CASSEATPDYEQYF.

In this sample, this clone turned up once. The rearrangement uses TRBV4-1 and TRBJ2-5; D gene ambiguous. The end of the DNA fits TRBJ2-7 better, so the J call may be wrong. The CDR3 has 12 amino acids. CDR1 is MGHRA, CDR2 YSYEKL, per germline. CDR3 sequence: CASSHPGSEQYF. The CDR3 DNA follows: TGCGCCAGCAGCCACCCCGGGTCCGAGCAGTACTTC.

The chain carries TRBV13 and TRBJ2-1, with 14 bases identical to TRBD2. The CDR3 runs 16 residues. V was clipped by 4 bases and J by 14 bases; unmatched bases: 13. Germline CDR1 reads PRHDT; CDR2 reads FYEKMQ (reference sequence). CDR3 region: CASSWGSRTSGRFEFF. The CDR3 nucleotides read TGTGCCAGCAGCTGGGGGTCCCGGACTAGCGGGAGGTTCGAGTTCTTC. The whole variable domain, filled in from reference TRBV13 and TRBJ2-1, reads AAGVIQSPRHLIKEKRETATLKCYPIPRHDTVYWYQQGPGQDPQFLISFYEKMQSDKGSIPDRFSAQQFSDYHSELNMSSLELGDSALYFCASSWGSRTSGRFEFFGPGTRLTVL.

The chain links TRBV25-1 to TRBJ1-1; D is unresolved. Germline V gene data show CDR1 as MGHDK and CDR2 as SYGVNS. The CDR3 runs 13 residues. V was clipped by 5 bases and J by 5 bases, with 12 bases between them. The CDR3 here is CASSPRTGTEAFF. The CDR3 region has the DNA TGTGCCAGCAGTCCCCGGACTGGTACTGAAGCTTTCTTT.

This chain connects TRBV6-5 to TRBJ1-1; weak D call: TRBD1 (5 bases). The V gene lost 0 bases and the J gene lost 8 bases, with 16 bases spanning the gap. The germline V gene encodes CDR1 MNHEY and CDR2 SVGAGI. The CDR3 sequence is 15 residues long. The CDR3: CASSYSRQGEDEAFF. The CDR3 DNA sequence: TGTGCCAGCAGTTACTCGAGGCAGGGTGAGGACGAAGCTTTCTTT.

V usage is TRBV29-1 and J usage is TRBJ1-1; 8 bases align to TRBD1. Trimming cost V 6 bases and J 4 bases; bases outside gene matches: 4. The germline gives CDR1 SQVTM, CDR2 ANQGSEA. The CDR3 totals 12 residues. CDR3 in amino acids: CSVYTGGTEAFF. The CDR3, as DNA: TGCAGCGTGTACACAGGGGGCACTGAAGCTTTCTTT. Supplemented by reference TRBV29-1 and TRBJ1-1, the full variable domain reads SAVISQKPSRDICQRGTSLTIQCQVDSQVTMMFWYRQQPGQSLTLIATANQGSEATYESGFVIDKFPISRPNLTFSTLTVSNMSPEDSSIYLCSVYTGGTEAFFGQGTRLTVV.

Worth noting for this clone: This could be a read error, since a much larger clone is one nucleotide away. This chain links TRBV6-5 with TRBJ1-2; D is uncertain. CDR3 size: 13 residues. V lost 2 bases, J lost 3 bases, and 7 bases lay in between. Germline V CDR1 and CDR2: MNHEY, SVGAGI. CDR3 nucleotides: TGTGCCAGCAGTTACGGCAGTGACTATGGCTACACCTTC. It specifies CASSYGSDYGYTF.

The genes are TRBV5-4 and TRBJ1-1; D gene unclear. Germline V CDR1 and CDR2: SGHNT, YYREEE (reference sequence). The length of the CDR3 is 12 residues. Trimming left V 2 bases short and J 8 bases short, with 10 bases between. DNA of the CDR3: TGTGCCAGCAGCTTCCTGACTGAAGAAGCTTTCTTT. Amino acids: CASSFLTEEAFF. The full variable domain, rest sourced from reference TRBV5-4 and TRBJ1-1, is ETGVTQSPTHLIKTRGQQVTLRCSSQSGHNTVSWYQQALGQGPQFIFQYYREEENGRGNFPPRFSGLQFPNYSSELNVNALELDDSALYLCASSFLTEEAFFGQGTRLTVV.

The CDR3 nucleotides are TGTGCCAGCAGTTTAGGTGGCAGGGTTATTGAGACCCAGTACTTC. Translating it yields CASSLGGRVIETQYF. The chain joins TRBV28 to TRBJ2-5; maybe TRBD1 (5 bases). Germline V lookup: CDR1 MDHEN, CDR2 SYDVKM. The CDR3 loop spans 15 amino acids. The V and J ends lost 2 bases and 5 bases respectively, with 15 bases between them.

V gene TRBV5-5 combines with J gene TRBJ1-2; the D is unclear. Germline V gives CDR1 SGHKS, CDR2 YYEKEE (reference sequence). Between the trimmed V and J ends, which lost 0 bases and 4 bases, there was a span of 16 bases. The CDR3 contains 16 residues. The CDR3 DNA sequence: TGTGCCAGCAGCTTGGATCTGGTTCAGACACTCTATGGCTACACCTTC. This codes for CASSLDLVQTLYGYTF.

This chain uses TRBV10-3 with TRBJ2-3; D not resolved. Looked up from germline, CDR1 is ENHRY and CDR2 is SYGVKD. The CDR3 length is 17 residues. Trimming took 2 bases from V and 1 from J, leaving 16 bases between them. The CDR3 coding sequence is TGTGCCATCAGTGAGATGGGCTTACGTATACGCACAGATACGCAGTATTTT. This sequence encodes CAISEMGLRIRTDTQYF.

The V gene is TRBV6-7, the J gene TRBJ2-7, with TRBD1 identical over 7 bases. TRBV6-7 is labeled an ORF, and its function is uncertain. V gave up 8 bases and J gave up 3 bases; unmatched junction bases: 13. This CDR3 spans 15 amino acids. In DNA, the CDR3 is TGTGCCAGCCGGACTCAGCCGGGACAGCTCTACGAGCAGTACTTC. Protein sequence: CASRTQPGQLYEQYF.

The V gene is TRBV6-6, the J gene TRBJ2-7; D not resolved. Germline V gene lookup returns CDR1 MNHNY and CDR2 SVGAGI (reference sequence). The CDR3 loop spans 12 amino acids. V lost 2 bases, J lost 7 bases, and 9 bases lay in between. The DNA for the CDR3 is TGTGCCAGCAGTTACGTCCGGTTGGAGCAGTACTTC. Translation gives CASSYVRLEQYF.

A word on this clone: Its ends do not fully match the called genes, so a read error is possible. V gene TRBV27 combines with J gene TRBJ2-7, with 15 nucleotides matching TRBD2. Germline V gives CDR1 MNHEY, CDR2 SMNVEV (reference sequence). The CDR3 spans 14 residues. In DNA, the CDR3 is TGTGCCAGCAGTCCTATAGGACTAGCGGGAGGGATTGGCTTC. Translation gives CASSPIGLAGGIGF.

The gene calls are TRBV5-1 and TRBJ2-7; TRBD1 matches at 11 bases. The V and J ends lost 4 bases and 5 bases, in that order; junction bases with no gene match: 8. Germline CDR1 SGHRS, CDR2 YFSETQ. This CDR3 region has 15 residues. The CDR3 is CASSTPGQGVNEQYF. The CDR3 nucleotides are TGCGCCAGCAGCACGCCGGGACAGGGGGTCAACGAGCAGTACTTC.

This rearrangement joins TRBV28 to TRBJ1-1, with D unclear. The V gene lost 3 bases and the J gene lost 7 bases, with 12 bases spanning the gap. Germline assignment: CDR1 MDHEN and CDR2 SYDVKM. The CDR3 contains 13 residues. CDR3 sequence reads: CASSLTRHLEAFF. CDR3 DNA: TGTGCCAGCAGTTTGACGCGGCACCTTGAAGCTTTCTTT.

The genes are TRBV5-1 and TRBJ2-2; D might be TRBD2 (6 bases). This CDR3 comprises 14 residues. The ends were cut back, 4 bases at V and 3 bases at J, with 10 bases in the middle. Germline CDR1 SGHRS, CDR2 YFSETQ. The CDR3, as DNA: TGCGCCAGCAGCACCGGGGGTGACACCGGGGAGCTGTTTTTT. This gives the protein CASSTGGDTGELFF.